Below are 20 T cell receptor beta chains sequenced from a single sample in a study of T cell responses to AZD1222 COVID-19 vaccine. The assay was immunoSEQ multiplex PCR, and TCRdb's table has in-frame clones only and misses some. This sample has approximately 140,000 clones, with approximately 92% found just once. The material sequenced was peripheral blood, taken 28 days after the second AZD1222 dose. The receptors stem from an adult who received the AZD1222 COVID-19 vaccine.

The CDR3 DNA follows: TGTGCCTCGGGACAGCTATACAATGAGCAGTTCTTC. Its protein is CASGQLYNEQFF. The chain is built from TRBV10-3 and TRBJ2-1; the match to TRBD1 covers 7 bases. The V segment lost 11 bases and the J segment 4 bases; nucleotides outside the gene matches: 5. The V gene's germline CDR1 is ENHRY and CDR2 SYGVKD. The CDR3 is made up of 12 amino acids.

CDR3 in amino acids: CASSFSGYSYEQYF. DNA for the CDR3: TGTGCCAGCAGCTTTAGCGGATACTCCTACGAGCAGTACTTC. The chain joins TRBV11-3 to TRBJ2-7; D is perhaps TRBD2 (6 bases). The CDR3 sequence is 14 residues long. Germline CDR1 reads SGHNT; CDR2 reads YENEEA. V dropped 3 bases and J dropped 0 bases, with 9 bases sitting between them.

This clone was recorded once. V is TRBV7-9 and J is TRBJ1-3, with 8 bases identical to TRBD1. The germline CDR1 and CDR2 sequences are SEHNR and FQNEAQ (reference sequence). There are 16 residues in the CDR3. V shed 2 bases and J 4 bases; nucleotides not matched to a gene: 7. This CDR3 reads CASSLLTRDRGNTIYF. The CDR3 DNA reads as TGTGCCAGCAGCTTACTCACCCGGGACAGGGGAAACACCATATATTTT.

This clone has just one count. The genes are TRBV9 and TRBJ2-5; D is unresolved. The CDR3 is 14 amino acids. Trimming took off 0 bases at V and 2 bases at J, with 8 bases between the two ends. Germline loops: CDR1 SGDLS, CDR2 YYNGEE. The CDR3 region is CASSVGAGQETQYF. Here the CDR3 DNA reads TGTGCCAGCAGCGTAGGCGCAGGTCAAGAGACCCAGTACTTC.

The chain is built from TRBV20-1 and TRBJ1-1; D uncertain. From germline, CDR1 is DFQATT and CDR2 SNEGSKA (reference sequence). The CDR3 is made up of 15 amino acids. The germline V and J ends were trimmed by 3 bases and 2 bases, with 16 bases remaining between them. The CDR3, as DNA: TGCAGTGCTAGTTCCCCTTCTGAGAGTAACACTGAAGCTTTCTTT. Translation: CSASSPSESNTEAFF.

The chain has TRBV5-6 and TRBJ1-4; the match to TRBD1 covers 8 bases. Germline V CDR1 and CDR2: SGHDT, YYEEEE. The CDR3 sequence is 14 residues long. Losses at the gene ends were 0 bases for V and 11 bases for J; bases not matched to a gene: 6. The CDR3 reads CASSLGQGKEKLFF. The DNA for the CDR3 is TGTGCCAGCAGCTTGGGACAGGGGAAGGAGAAACTGTTTTTT.

The chain couples TRBV2 to TRBJ2-2; 8 positions agree with TRBD1. V lost 7 bases and J lost 1; bases outside the gene matches: 5. Germline-derived CDR1 and CDR2 are SNHLY and FYNNEI. The length of the CDR3 is 15 residues. The CDR3 sequence is CASKGDRGNTGELFF. CDR3 coding DNA: TGTGCCAGCAAGGGAGACAGGGGGAACACCGGGGAGCTGTTTTTT. The full variable domain, its missing parts supplied by reference TRBV2 and TRBJ2-2, is EPEVTQTPSHQVTQMGQEVILRCVPISNHLYFYWYRQILGQKVEFLVSFYNNEISEKSEIFDDQFSVERPDGSNFTLKIRSTKLEDSAMYFCASKGDRGNTGELFFGEGSRLTVL.

The chain combines TRBV19 with TRBJ2-7; 10 positions agree with TRBD2. There are 15 residues in the CDR3. Germline values: CDR1 LNHDA, CDR2 SQIVND (reference sequence). The trim removed 6 bases at V and 2 bases at J, leaving 7 bases unmatched. The CDR3 nucleotides read TGTGCCAGTAGCACGGGACTAGCGTGGGCCTACGAGCAGTACTTC. It encodes CASSTGLAWAYEQYF.

DNA of the CDR3: TGTGCCAGCAGTCTAATAGCGGGGAGTACTAGCACAGATACGCAGTATTTT. It yields the protein CASSLIAGSTSTDTQYF. The V gene is TRBV27, the J gene TRBJ2-3; 8 nucleotides agree with TRBD2. CDR3 length equals 17 residues. The V gene's germline CDR1 is MNHEY and CDR2 SMNVEV (reference sequence). V dropped 5 bases and J dropped 0; count of bases not matched to a gene: 10.

The J gene is TRBJ1-6, the V gene TRBV7-9; 11 bases map to TRBD1. The junction had 7 bases not matched to a gene; V was cut back by 5 bases and J by 7 bases. Germline V gene lookup returns CDR1 SEHNR and CDR2 FQNEAQ (reference sequence). This CDR3 has 16 residues. Written as DNA, the CDR3 is TGTGCCAGCAGCCGAACGGGACAGGGGGAAAATTCACCCCTCCACTTT. This translates into CASSRTGQGENSPLHF. The whole variable domain, remainder taken from reference TRBV7-9 and TRBJ1-6, is DTGVSQNPRHKITKRGQNVTFRCDPISEHNRLYWYRQTLGQGPEFLTYFQNEAQLEKSRLLSDRFSAERPKGSFSTLEIQRTEQGDSAMYLCASSRTGQGENSPLHFGNGTRLTVT.

The rearrangement uses TRBV7-2 and TRBJ1-4, with D possibly matching TRBD1 (5 bases). V lost 5 bases and J lost 1, with 5 bases in between. The germline CDR1 and CDR2 sequences are SGHTA and FQGNSA. The CDR3 is made up of 13 amino acids. CDR3 region: CASSRGTNEKLFF. In DNA, the CDR3 is TGTGCCAGCAGCAGGGGAACTAATGAAAAACTGTTTTTT.

This sequence joins TRBV3-1 (or the pseudogene TRBV3-2) and TRBJ2-7, with TRBD2 matching over 7 bases. V lost 4 bases, J lost 4 bases, and 7 bases stayed unmatched. Per the germline V gene, CDR1 is LGHDT and CDR2 is YNNKEL (reference sequence). This CDR3 has 14 residues. This CDR3 is CASSRGTISYEQYF. The DNA of the CDR3 is TGTGCCAGCAGCCGTGGGACTATTTCTTACGAGCAGTACTTC.

The chain joins TRBV5-4 to TRBJ1-2, with D hard to call. Trimming took 4 bases from V and 3 from J, leaving 13 bases between them. The CDR3 extends over 14 amino acids. Germline-derived CDR1 and CDR2 are SGHNT and YYREEE (reference sequence). The CDR3 DNA reads as TGTGCCAGCAGCCTCGGAGCAGACTACTATGGCTACACCTTC. Encoded protein: CASSLGADYYGYTF.

The V call is TRBV7-9, the J call TRBJ2-1; D is ambiguous. V was trimmed by 1 base and J by 4 bases, leaving 5 bases between them. Germline CDR1 is SEHNR and CDR2 is FQNEAQ (reference sequence). This CDR3 contains 13 residues. DNA of the CDR3: TGTGCCAGCAGCTTAGACAGTTACAATGAGCAGTTCTTC. Its translation: CASSLDSYNEQFF. The variable domain in full, with the rest retrieved from reference TRBV7-9 and TRBJ2-1, is DTGVSQNPRHKITKRGQNVTFRCDPISEHNRLYWYRQTLGQGPEFLTYFQNEAQLEKSRLLSDRFSAERPKGSFSTLEIQRTEQGDSAMYLCASSLDSYNEQFFGPGTRLTVL.

The table lists this clone with a count of one. The rearrangement joins TRBV7-2 to TRBJ2-7; no firm D call. The CDR3 extends over 12 amino acids. Germline V gives CDR1 SGHTA, CDR2 FQGNSA. Between the trimmed V and J ends, which lost 2 bases and 6 bases, there was a span of 8 bases. The CDR3 sequence is CASSLLGREQYF. Here the CDR3 DNA reads TGTGCCAGCAGCTTACTAGGGCGCGAGCAGTACTTC.

The chain joins TRBV9 to TRBJ1-2; the D gene is possibly TRBD1 (5 bases). Trimming took off 3 bases at V and 4 bases at J, with 16 bases between the two ends. Germline assignment: CDR1 SGDLS and CDR2 YYNGEE. The CDR3 sequence is 15 residues long. CDR3 amino acids: CASSARDGRLYGYTF. Here the CDR3 DNA reads TGTGCCAGCAGCGCCCGGGACGGAAGACTCTATGGCTACACCTTC.

The chain employs TRBV10-3 and TRBJ2-2; 8 nucleotides match TRBD1. Looked up from germline, CDR1 is ENHRY and CDR2 is SYGVKD. This CDR3 has 17 residues. V was pared by 3 bases and J by 7 bases, with 13 bases of the junction left unmatched. The CDR3 nucleotides read TGTGCCATCAGTGAAATGAGGGCAGGGGGCACCGGCGGGGAGCTGTTTTTT. Translation: CAISEMRAGGTGGELFF.

This clone was seen a single time. The V call is TRBV7-3, the J call TRBJ1-2; 12 positions match TRBD1. CDR1 and CDR2 from the germline V gene are SGHTA and FQGTGA. This CDR3 is built from 16 residues. The J segment lost 7 bases and the V segment lost 5 bases, leaving 11 bases of the junction unmatched. DNA for the CDR3: TGTGCCAGCAGCGTCGGGACAGGGGGCGTTTTCACTGGCTACACCTTC. Its protein is CASSVGTGGVFTGYTF.

V is TRBV2 and J is TRBJ2-2; no definite D call. This CDR3 has 12 residues. Germline loops: CDR1 SNHLY, CDR2 FYNNEI. V lost 2 bases to trimming and J lost 8 bases, with 6 bases between them. CDR3 sequence: CASSESLGELFF. Here the CDR3 DNA reads TGTGCCAGCAGTGAAAGCCTTGGGGAGCTGTTTTTT.

V gene TRBV11-1 combines with J gene TRBJ1-1; D ambiguous. The CDR3 has 15 amino acids. V gave up 1 base and J gave up 1 base, with 10 bases separating them. Per the germline V gene, CDR1 is SGHAT and CDR2 is FQDESV (reference sequence). The CDR3 DNA reads as TGTGCCAGCAGCTTAGAGGGTCGACAGAACACTGAAGCTTTCTTT. This encodes CASSLEGRQNTEAFF.